This T cell receptor (gamma chain) comes out of a study of gamma-delta chains in newborns, infants, children. The germline V gene has CDR1 EGSTGY and CDR2 YDSYTSSV. The CDR3 is 12 amino acids. With V trimmed by 1 base and J by 7 bases, 0 bases remained unmatched. TCRdb re-called the reads using CATT. Of 900 to 1,000 gamma-chain clones listed, around 40% were seen once; the top ten hold over 20%. The sample consisted of blood. The clonotype comes from a child who was a newborn, infant or young child, either healthy, febrile or measles-vaccinated (not recorded which). The gene calls are TRGV4 and TRGJP2. As TCRdb names no J gene, one was assigned here on the basis of a DNA match to germline. CDR3: CATWDGDWIKTF. In DNA form, the CDR3 reads TGTGCCACCTGGGATGGTGATTGGATCAAGACGTTT.